A single sample is the source of the 14 T cell receptor beta chains below, sequenced in a study of T-cell reconstitution after alpha-beta-depleted transplantation in children. A library of TCRbeta sequences, prepared with unique molecular identifiers, was generated. TCRdb itself ran the PCR reads through MiXCR, one entry per CDR3 protein. The table records roughly 570,000 distinct CDR3 sequences, about a quarter of them present only once. The input for sequencing was PBMCs, taken before TCRalphabeta/CD19-depleted stem cell transplant. These receptors all come from a boy younger than two with Wiskott-Aldrich syndrome, due to receive a stem cell transplant.

The gene calls are TRBV6-1 and TRBJ2-7, with a weak D call TRBD2 (5 bases). The V gene lost 7 bases and the J gene lost 3 bases, with 19 bases spanning the gap. The CDR3 is made up of 15 amino acids. Germline-derived CDR1 and CDR2 are MNHNS and SASEGT. CDR3 DNA: TGTGCCAGCAAACCACCAGCGGTCAGTCGCTACGAGCAGTACTTC. Protein sequence: CASKPPAVSRYEQYF.

The chain uses TRBV5-1 and TRBJ1-1; D is ambiguous. Germline lookup yields CDR1 SGHRS and CDR2 YFSETQ. CDR3 size: 13 residues. V shed 4 bases and J shed 6 bases, with 13 bases lying between them. The CDR3 sequence is CASSQLGGAEAFF. The CDR3 nucleotides are TGCGCCAGCAGCCAGTTAGGCGGGGCTGAAGCTTTCTTT.

This clonotype was counted only a few times. The junction departs from germline at one end; a sequencing error may be responsible. The chain combines TRBV24-1 with TRBJ2-2, with TRBD2 matching over 13 bases. CDR3 length: 17 amino acids. CDR1 and CDR2 from the germline V gene are KGHDR and SFDVKD. CDR3 residues: CATSDWGTSGNAGELFF. The DNA for the CDR3 is TGTGCCACCAGTGATTGGGGGACTAGCGGGAACGCCGGGGAGCTGTTTTTT.

V gene TRBV7-9 combines with J gene TRBJ2-1, with D maybe TRBD2 (6 bases). Germline V gene lookup returns CDR1 SEHNR and CDR2 FQNEAQ (reference sequence). This CDR3 spans 12 amino acids. For the CDR3, the DNA is TGTGGGGGGGAGAGGTCATACAATGAGCAGTTCTTC. It specifies CGGERSYNEQFF.

This chain uses TRBV20-1 with TRBJ2-5; TRBD2 agrees at 7 bases. The J segment lost 1 base and the V segment lost 0 bases, leaving 5 bases of the junction unmatched. CDR1 and CDR2 (germline): DFQATT, SNEGSKA (reference sequence). This CDR3 region has 15 residues. CDR3 bases: TGCAGTGCTAGAGATCCGAGACTAGCCCAAGAGACCCAGTACTTC. Encoded protein: CSARDPRLAQETQYF.

This clonotype came up a few times. The chain carries TRBV20-1 and TRBJ2-2; 11 positions agree with TRBD2. The CDR3 extends over 17 amino acids. Trimming took 3 bases from V and 0 from J; bases not matched to a gene: 6. Germline CDR1 and CDR2: DFQATT and SNEGSKA (reference sequence). CDR3 residues: CSASTSGGRANTGELFF. Written as DNA, the CDR3 is TGCAGTGCTAGTACTAGCGGGGGTAGGGCGAACACCGGGGAGCTGTTTTTT.

This clonotype was observed a handful of times. The V call is TRBV20-1, the J call TRBJ2-1; no clear D gene. The CDR3 has 14 amino acids. V lost 5 bases and J lost 3, with 14 bases in between. CDR1 is DFQATT and CDR2 is SNEGSKA in the germline V gene (reference sequence). CDR3 in amino acids: CSAVNTPYYNEQFF. DNA for the CDR3: TGCAGTGCTGTAAACACCCCATACTACAATGAGCAGTTCTTC.

This rearrangement joins TRBV20-1 to TRBJ2-7; 10 bases match TRBD1. Germline CDR1 and CDR2: DFQATT and SNEGSKA (reference sequence). This CDR3 region has 14 residues. CDR3 amino acids: CSVPGTGDYYEQYF. The CDR3 nucleotides are TGCAGCGTCCCCGGGACAGGGGATTACTACGAGCAGTACTTC.

The rearrangement links TRBV6-1 to TRBJ2-2; D is possibly TRBD2 (5 bases). Germline CDR1 and CDR2: MNHNS and SASEGT. Between the trimmed V and J ends, which lost 7 bases and 5 bases, there was a span of 14 bases. CDR3 length: 14 residues. CDR3 loop: CASTRVRQTGELFF. CDR3 sequence (DNA): TGTGCCAGCACGCGGGTTCGTCAGACCGGGGAGCTGTTTTTT.

The V and J genes are TRBV5-1 and TRBJ2-1, with no clear D. Trimming removed 2 bases at V and 7 bases at J, with 10 bases between. Germline V lookup: CDR1 SGHRS, CDR2 YFSETQ. The CDR3 contains 13 residues. The CDR3 sequence is CASSFTYANEQFF. The CDR3 region has the DNA TGCGCCAGCAGCTTTACGTATGCGAATGAGCAGTTCTTC.

V and J are TRBV27 and TRBJ1-5, with D unclear. Looked up from germline, CDR1 is MNHEY and CDR2 is SMNVEV (reference sequence). This CDR3 contains 15 residues. The germline V and J ends were trimmed by 0 bases and 2 bases, with 8 bases remaining between them. Written as DNA, the CDR3 is TGTGCCAGCAGTTTATCAACCAGCGGCAATCAGCCCCAGCATTTT. Its translation is CASSLSTSGNQPQHF.

Turning to this clonotype: A junction boundary mismatches the germline segment, possibly from a read error. The rearrangement links TRBV5-6 to TRBJ2-5; D unclear. CDR1 is SGHDT, CDR2 YYEEEE, per germline. The CDR3 totals 11 residues. The CDR3 DNA sequence: TGTGCCACCAGCTCCGCTGAGACCCAGTACTTC. Protein product: CATSSAETQYF.

This clonotype was seen more than once but under ten times. This chain uses TRBV15 with TRBJ2-2, with D possibly being TRBD1 (6 bases). With 2 bases removed from V and 5 bases from J, the gap between germline ends came to 18 bases. Germline V gives CDR1 LNHNV, CDR2 YYDKDF (reference sequence). The CDR3 loop spans 17 amino acids. Here the CDR3 reads CATSRSPRQGRTGELFF. DNA for the CDR3: TGTGCCACCAGCAGATCCCCAAGGCAGGGGCGGACCGGGGAGCTGTTTTTT.

This sequence joins TRBV20-1 and TRBJ2-7; 12 positions match TRBD2. Germline trimming cut 3 bases from V and 2 bases from J; bases unmatched to any gene: 5. Germline values: CDR1 DFQATT, CDR2 SNEGSKA (reference sequence). CDR3 length equals 15 residues. The CDR3 DNA sequence: TGCAGTGCTAGTGCACTAGCGGGAGGAGCCTACGAGCAGTACTTC. Translated, it gives CSASALAGGAYEQYF.